A single sample is the source of the 23 T cell receptor beta chains below, sequenced in a study of T cells expressing NK-cell markers. TCRdb reprocessed the 5' RACE reads; each CDR3 protein has one entry and no DNA is given. The sample table includes some 440,000 distinct CDR3 sequences. The sequenced sample consisted of blood T cells: a sorted CD56 or NKG2C T cell subset, CD4+ or CD8+ T cells, or bulk PBMC T cells (not recorded which). Receptor source: a woman between 50 and 59 years old in good health.

The chain links TRBV12-3 or TRBV12-4 to TRBJ1-5. The CDR3 has 13 amino acids. The CDR3 here is CASRATTDQPQHF.

This chain joins TRBV6-1 and TRBJ2-7; there is no DNA to check the TCRdb D call of TRBD2. This CDR3 contains 16 residues. CDR1 and CDR2 (germline): MNHNS, SASEGT. CDR3 amino acids: CASSPDWDSFLHEQYF.

The chain is built from TRBV5-1 and TRBJ2-5; the D call of TRBD2 rests on TCRdb alone, since no DNA is present to check it. In germline, CDR1 is SGHRS, CDR2 YFSETQ. The CDR3 spans 14 residues. This CDR3 is CASSRLADQETQYF.

This chain uses TRBV6-1 with TRBJ1-5. Germline CDR1 and CDR2: MNHNS and SASEGT. The CDR3 extends over 18 amino acids. CDR3 sequence reads: CASSESSAGSRPNQPQHF.

J is TRBJ2-1 and V is TRBV10-3; there is no DNA to check the TCRdb D call of TRBD2. Per germline, CDR1 ENHRY and CDR2 SYGVKD. This CDR3 is built from 16 residues. The CDR3 region is CAISRLAGGSDNEQFF.

The chain carries TRBV9 and TRBJ2-5; TCRdb returns TRBD1, unconfirmable since there is no DNA. Germline V gene lookup returns CDR1 SGDLS and CDR2 YYNGEE. CDR3 length: 13 residues. Here the CDR3 reads CASSAGAQETQYF. The whole variable domain, filled in from reference TRBV9 and TRBJ2-5, reads DSGVTQTPKHLITATGQRVTLRCSPRSGDLSVYWYQQSLDQGLQFLIQYYNGEERAKGNILERFSAQQFPDLHSELNLSSLELGDSALYFCASSAGAQETQYFGPGTRLLVL.

This rearrangement joins TRBV5-1 to TRBJ2-4; TCRdb's D gene call, TRBD1, goes unchecked for lack of DNA. Germline CDR1 is SGHRS and CDR2 is YFSETQ. This CDR3 is 11 amino acids long. CDR3 sequence: CASSSTGIQYF.

V is TRBV5-1 and J is TRBJ2-1; no DNA is available, so the TRBD2 call from TCRdb remains unchecked. There are 14 residues in the CDR3. Germline V gene lookup returns CDR1 SGHRS and CDR2 YFSETQ. CDR3 sequence reads: CASSLSGRRNEQFF.

This CDR3 is CASSHGGSEAFF. The chain carries TRBV3-1 and TRBJ1-1; the TRBD1 assignment by TCRdb is unverifiable without DNA. The CDR3 has 12 amino acids. Looked up from germline, CDR1 is LGHDT and CDR2 is YNNKEL (reference sequence).

The gene calls are TRBV5-8 and TRBJ1-2; TCRdb selects TRBD1, and the lack of DNA leaves this call unchecked. This CDR3 region has 14 residues. In germline, CDR1 is SGHTS, CDR2 YDEGEE. CDR3 residues: CASSLAKGQRGYTF.

The chain employs TRBV27 and TRBJ2-7. Germline loops: CDR1 MNHEY, CDR2 SMNVEV (reference sequence). This CDR3 has 13 residues. The CDR3 loop reads CASSFTRLGEQYF.

The chain carries TRBV12-3 or TRBV12-4 and TRBJ2-1; the TCRdb call, TRBD1, lacks DNA for checking. This CDR3 has 16 amino acids. The CDR3 region is CASSLTVGQGNEEQFF.

The chain combines TRBV7-3 with TRBJ2-7; TCRdb names TRBD1, which stays unverified in the absence of DNA. Germline V gene data show CDR1 as SGHTA and CDR2 as FQGTGA. CDR3 length: 12 amino acids. The CDR3 spells CASSLISASQYF.

The chain uses TRBV6-1 and TRBJ2-3; no DNA is available, so the TRBD2 call from TCRdb remains unchecked. The length of the CDR3 is 15 residues. In germline, CDR1 is MNHNS, CDR2 SASEGT. The CDR3 reads CASSALAGGPDTQYF.

The chain carries TRBV25-1 and TRBJ2-2; TCRdb selects TRBD2, and the lack of DNA leaves this call unchecked. Germline CDR1 is MGHDK and CDR2 is SYGVNS. The CDR3 has 19 amino acids. CDR3 sequence: CASSGWTSGRASGTGELFF.

This chain links TRBV6-6 with TRBJ2-2; TCRdb's D call, TRBD1, is unchecked because there is no DNA. Germline V gene lookup returns CDR1 MNHNY and CDR2 SVGAGI (reference sequence). The CDR3 consists of 14 residues. CDR3: CASSRPGGGGELFF.

The chain is built from TRBV20-1 and TRBJ1-2; with no DNA, the TCRdb D assignment of TRBD1 cannot be verified. CDR3 length: 13 amino acids. Germline V lookup: CDR1 DFQATT, CDR2 SNEGSKA (reference sequence). Here the CDR3 reads CSASSGHEDGYTF.

The genes are TRBV12-3 or TRBV12-4 and TRBJ1-3. This CDR3 comprises 13 residues. The CDR3 reads CASSWNPGNTIYF.

The chain uses TRBV10-3 and TRBJ1-1. CDR1 is ENHRY, CDR2 SYGVKD, per germline. CDR3 size: 14 residues. The CDR3 region is CAISAAGTGTEAFF.

V usage is TRBV19 and J usage is TRBJ2-5; without DNA, the TCRdb call of TRBD1 cannot be checked. The CDR3 has 13 amino acids. The germline gives CDR1 LNHDA, CDR2 SQIVND (reference sequence). The CDR3 sequence: CASRTTGEETQYF.

The chain links TRBV4-2 to TRBJ2-3; TCRdb picks TRBD2, but there is no DNA to check that call. The germline gives CDR1 LGHNA, CDR2 YNFKEQ. The CDR3 totals 15 residues. Here the CDR3 reads CASSLQLAGFDTQYF.

The CDR3: CASSYSANPTEAFF. The chain uses TRBV6-5 and TRBJ1-1. Germline loops: CDR1 MNHEY, CDR2 SVGAGI. There are 14 residues in the CDR3.

The rearrangement uses TRBV7-6 and TRBJ2-3; TCRdb selects TRBD2, and the lack of DNA leaves this call unchecked. Germline loops: CDR1 SGHVS, CDR2 FNYEAQ. There are 16 residues in the CDR3. The CDR3 reads CASSALSGRSTDTQYF.